This T cell receptor beta chain stems from a study of blood T cell repertoires in COVID-19. Study at large: Sources were T cells, B-cell-depleted T cells, or PBMCs; the material itself was cDNA or gDNA.

How the authors handled the data: Amplifying reference gene primers gave estimates of nucleated cell counts. The repertoire was sequenced with immunoSEQ multiplex PCR; TCRdb's copy has only in-frame clones and lacks some. V, J and clone size are those of that table, while D and trimming were read from the DNA. Among about 280,000 clones listed, around 86% were seen once. CDR3 length: 13 amino acids. Germline values: CDR1 MDHEN, CDR2 SYDVKM. The V gene lost 4 bases and the J gene lost 2 bases, with 7 bases spanning the gap. The chain couples TRBV28 to TRBJ2-3; D gene unclear. Sample: peripheral blood. This receptor was taken from a human donor in a cohort sampled during active COVID-19. Here the CDR3 DNA reads TGTGCCAGCAGTTCCCACTCCACAGATACGCAGTATTTT. Its protein is CASSSHSTDTQYF. Variable domain in full (rest from reference TRBV28 and TRBJ2-3): DVKVTQSSRYLVKRTGEKVFLECVQDMDHENMFWYRQDPGLGLRLIYFSYDVKMKEKGDIPEGYSVSREKKERFSLILESASTNQTSMYLCASSSHSTDTQYFGPGTRLTVL.